The next 22 T cell receptor beta chains were all read from a single sample in a study of radiation and T cells in renal cell carcinoma. The time point here: blood 4 weeks post-SBRT, at nephrectomy. Treatment of the sample: 15 Gy SBRT to primary tumor, nephrectomy 4 weeks later. Produced via immunoSEQ multiplex PCR; TCRdb's table is partial and in-frame only. The sample contains tens of thousands of clones, less than 90% of which appear only once. The starting material was blood, obtained from a patient whose treatment included radiotherapy and nephrectomy. These receptors all come from a woman aged 55-69 years with renal cell carcinoma.

This sequence joins TRBV2 and TRBJ1-2; D unresolved. The V end lost 1 base, the J end lost 8 bases, and 11 bases lay between the germline ends. Germline CDR1 is SNHLY and CDR2 is FYNNEI. The CDR3 spans 13 residues. CDR3 coding DNA: TGTGCCAGCAGTGAAGGGTCAGGCATAGGCTACACCTTC. As protein: CASSEGSGIGYTF.

The chain links TRBV6-1 to TRBJ1-1; tentative D call: TRBD1 (5 bases). There are 13 residues in the CDR3. The germline CDR1 and CDR2 sequences are MNHNS and SASEGT. The V gene lost 6 bases and the J gene lost 5 bases, with 13 bases spanning the gap. CDR3 region: CASRLNRGTEAFF. CDR3 sequence (DNA): TGTGCCAGCAGACTAAACCGGGGGACTGAAGCTTTCTTT.

This chain connects TRBV19 to TRBJ2-1, with unresolved D. The ends were cut back, 0 bases at V and 7 bases at J, with 4 bases in the middle. Germline CDR1 and CDR2: LNHDA and SQIVND (reference sequence). The CDR3 loop spans 12 amino acids. The CDR3 nucleotides read TGTGCCAGTAGTATAGACCGGAATGAGCAGTTCTTC. Protein sequence: CASSIDRNEQFF.

The rearrangement uses TRBV28 and TRBJ2-3; 7 positions match TRBD1. V was clipped by 7 bases and J by 6 bases; unmatched bases: 10. This CDR3 region has 14 residues. Germline V gene lookup returns CDR1 MDHEN and CDR2 SYDVKM. This chain's CDR3 is CASTRQGMGDTQYF. CDR3 bases: TGTGCCAGCACCAGACAGGGAATGGGCGATACGCAGTATTTT.

The chain employs TRBV5-1 and TRBJ1-6; D is unresolved. V was trimmed by 0 bases and J by 2 bases, leaving 18 bases between them. Per germline, CDR1 SGHRS and CDR2 YFSETQ. The CDR3 consists of 19 residues. The DNA for the CDR3 is TGCGCCAGCAGCTTGGTGCCAGCCACCCGGAGGGCCTATAATTCACCCCTCCACTTT. It is translated as CASSLVPATRRAYNSPLHF.

The chain is built from TRBV9 and TRBJ2-2; TRBD2 matches 13 bases. V was clipped by 4 bases and J by 4 bases; unmatched bases: 4. Germline V gene data show CDR1 as SGDLS and CDR2 as YYNGEE. The CDR3 contains 16 residues. This CDR3 reads CASSPGLAGFTGELFF. CDR3 coding DNA: TGTGCCAGCAGCCCGGGACTAGCGGGATTCACCGGGGAGCTGTTTTTT.

The chain joins TRBV6-5 to TRBJ2-7; 7 nucleotides line up with TRBD2. The CDR3 is 14 residues long. Germline loops: CDR1 MNHEY, CDR2 SVGAGI. Trimming removed 6 bases from V and 3 bases from J; junction bases left unmatched: 8. In DNA form, the CDR3 reads TGTGCCAGCAGGCCGCCCGGCGGGGGCTACGAGCAGTACTTC. Amino acids: CASRPPGGGYEQYF.

In its sample, this clone was seen many times. At one boundary the junction diverges from the germline segment, which might be a read error. V is TRBV5-1 and J is TRBJ1-3; maybe TRBD1 (5 bases). The CDR3 is 14 residues long. Germline CDR1 SGHRS, CDR2 YFSETQ. In nucleotides, the CDR3 is TGCGCCAGCAAGGCACAGGATTCTGTAAACACCATATATTTT. Translation gives CASKAQDSVNTIYF.

This chain uses TRBV29-1 with TRBJ1-1; 7 nucleotides match TRBD1. Germline loops: CDR1 SQVTM, CDR2 ANQGSEA. The trim removed 6 bases at V and 0 bases at J, leaving 7 bases unmatched. The CDR3 extends over 14 amino acids. CDR3 amino acids: CSVLTGTMNTEAFF. The CDR3 DNA follows: TGCAGCGTACTGACAGGGACGATGAACACTGAAGCTTTCTTT. Combining the CDR3 with reference TRBV29-1 and TRBJ1-1 gives the whole variable domain SAVISQKPSRDICQRGTSLTIQCQVDSQVTMMFWYRQQPGQSLTLIATANQGSEATYESGFVIDKFPISRPNLTFSTLTVSNMSPEDSSIYLCSVLTGTMNTEAFFGQGTRLTVV.

The chain joins TRBV6-1 to TRBJ2-1, with 13 nucleotides matching TRBD2. The CDR3 runs 15 residues. V was pared by 7 bases and J by 5 bases, with 5 bases of the junction left unmatched. CDR1 and CDR2 (germline): MNHNS, SASEGT. CDR3 DNA: TGTGCCAGCACTGGGACTAGCGGGATTGACAATGAGCAGTTCTTC. Its translation: CASTGTSGIDNEQFF.

This sequence joins TRBV6-5 and TRBJ2-3; TRBD1 agrees at 12 bases. V gave up 6 bases and J gave up 4 bases; unmatched junction bases: 5. CDR1 MNHEY and CDR2 SVGAGI come from the germline V gene. The CDR3 length is 15 residues. The CDR3 loop is CASRRDRGLADTQYF. The CDR3 DNA reads TGTGCCAGCAGAAGGGACAGGGGGCTCGCAGATACGCAGTATTTT.

Regarding this clone: Germline and junction disagree at one end, which may indicate a read error. The chain is built from TRBV7-7 and TRBJ1-4; D remains ambiguous. Germline V gene sequence: CDR1 SSHAT, CDR2 FNYEAQ (reference sequence). CDR3 size: 16 residues. CDR3 sequence (DNA): TGTGCTAGCAGCTTAGGTCGAGGGATCACTAATGAAAAACTGTTTTTT. It specifies CASSLGRGITNEKLFF.

The V and J genes are TRBV4-1 and TRBJ2-6, with D tentatively TRBD2 (5 bases). The CDR3 sequence is 17 residues long. The germline CDR1 and CDR2 sequences are MGHRA and YSYEKL. V lost 4 bases, J lost 0 bases, and 13 bases lay in between. In DNA, the CDR3 is TGCGCCAGCAGCCTCCGGCAAGGGAGCTCTGGGGCCAACGTCCTGACTTTC. Its translation is CASSLRQGSSGANVLTF.

CDR3 amino acids: CASSWGESTNEKLFF. The DNA for the CDR3 is TGTGCCAGCAGCTGGGGGGAGTCAACTAATGAAAAACTGTTTTTT. The chain links TRBV7-9 to TRBJ1-4, with D possibly TRBD1 on 5 matching bases. CDR1 and CDR2 (germline): SEHNR, FQNEAQ (reference sequence). Deletions cut 4 bases from V and 0 bases from J, with 9 bases between. This CDR3 is built from 15 residues.

V usage is TRBV6-5 and J usage is TRBJ2-2; no clear D. The ends were cut back, 0 bases at V and 7 bases at J, with 12 bases in the middle. The germline gives CDR1 MNHEY, CDR2 SVGAGI. The CDR3 is 15 residues long. CDR3 amino acids: CASSYSKRDGGELFF. The CDR3 DNA follows: TGTGCCAGCAGTTACTCGAAAAGGGATGGCGGGGAGCTGTTTTTT.

The chain couples TRBV5-4 to TRBJ1-2; maybe TRBD1 (5 bases). The CDR3 consists of 12 residues. Looked up from germline, CDR1 is SGHNT and CDR2 is YYREEE (reference sequence). V was pared by 4 bases and J by 4 bases, with 8 bases between. The CDR3 loop is CASSAGPYGYTF. The CDR3 region has the DNA TGTGCCAGCAGCGCAGGGCCCTATGGCTACACCTTC.

This rearrangement joins TRBV7-9 to TRBJ1-1, with D unclear. V lost 1 base and J lost 4, with 13 bases in between. This CDR3 has 15 residues. Germline V CDR1 and CDR2: SEHNR, FQNEAQ (reference sequence). The CDR3 region is CASSLEAMLGTEAFF. CDR3 nucleotides: TGTGCCAGCAGCTTAGAAGCAATGCTGGGCACTGAAGCTTTCTTT.

This chain connects TRBV19 to TRBJ2-7, with a possible D match to TRBD1 (5 bases). V lost 11 bases to trimming and J lost 2 bases, with 22 bases between them. The CDR3 has 15 amino acids. Germline V gene sequence: CDR1 LNHDA, CDR2 SQIVND (reference sequence). CDR3 sequence: CAVSDIGQSAYEQYF. CDR3 DNA: TGTGCCGTCAGCGATATCGGACAATCGGCCTACGAGCAGTACTTC.

This clone was detected once. V gene TRBV19 combines with J gene TRBJ1-5; D might be TRBD1 (6 bases). The CDR3 extends over 15 amino acids. The V end was cut by 3 bases, the J end by 2 bases, with 11 bases between. The germline CDR1 and CDR2 sequences are LNHDA and SQIVND (reference sequence). DNA for the CDR3: TGTGCCAGTAGTATTATGACAGGAGGCAATCAGCCCCAGCATTTT. Protein sequence: CASSIMTGGNQPQHF.

This clone was seen just once. The rearrangement links TRBV6-1 to TRBJ1-1; D gene uncertain. The V end was cut by 9 bases, the J end by 6 bases, with 11 bases between. This CDR3 is built from 11 residues. Germline V gene sequence: CDR1 MNHNS, CDR2 SASEGT. In nucleotides, the CDR3 is TGTGCCAGTCTGAGGTGGGCTGAAGCTTTCTTT. Its protein product is CASLRWAEAFF.

This chain joins TRBV4-3 and TRBJ2-1; 9 nucleotides align to TRBD2. The germline CDR1 and CDR2 sequences are LGHNA and YSLEER. V trimming: 0 bases; J trimming: 10 bases; junction bases outside the gene matches: 7. This CDR3 region has 15 residues. The CDR3 DNA is TGCGCCAGCAGCCAAGAGGCCCTAGCGGGGAGAGAGCAGTTCTTC. It codes for CASSQEALAGREQFF.

The chain is built from TRBV7-3 and TRBJ1-2; no reliable D call. V lost 0 bases and J lost 6, with 8 bases in between. The CDR3 contains 13 residues. From germline, CDR1 is SGHTA and CDR2 FQGTGA. In DNA, the CDR3 is TGTGCCAGCAGCTTAACTTTCGGGGATGGCTACACCTTC. Translating gives CASSLTFGDGYTF.